The TCR beta chain described here comes from a study of OX40 agonist ivuxolimab in advanced cancers. The CDR3 has 13 amino acids. Looked up from germline, CDR1 is SGHDT and CDR2 is YYEEEE. V lost 1 base, J lost 6 bases, and 11 bases lay in between. Patients were excluded for autoimmune disease history or systemic immunosuppression. Peripheral blood came from all dose cohorts at three timepoints. TCRdb keeps only in-frame clones here, not all; method: immunoSEQ multiplex PCR. The sample has roughly 30,000 clones, 85% to 95% seen once. The material sequenced was CD4+ or CD8+ T cells sorted from blood, taken in a trial of the OX40 agonist ivuxolimab. The chain carries TRBV5-6 and TRBJ2-7; D is uncertain. This receptor was obtained from an adult with an advanced solid tumor such as melanoma, head and neck, liver or kidney cancer. The CDR3 protein is CASSLLSGFEQYF. The DNA of the CDR3 is TGTGCCAGCAGCTTGTTGTCGGGTTTCGAGCAGTACTTC.